The text below deals with one T cell receptor (beta chain). This CDR3 comprises 15 residues. The trim removed 3 bases at V and 5 bases at J, leaving 4 bases unmatched. Germline V gene sequence: CDR1 MGHDK, CDR2 SYGVNS. Enrolled through a virtual design, the participants were between roughly 18 and 95 years of age and came from 24 US areas. The sample originates from a study of blood T cell repertoires in COVID-19. Overall study context: COVID-19 samples, acute and convalescent, were from the United States, Italy and Spain.

The assay was immunoSEQ multiplex PCR, and TCRdb's table has in-frame clones only and misses some. The table records a few hundred thousand clones, more than 70% of them present only once. The chain combines TRBV25-1 with TRBJ2-1, with 10 bases lining up with TRBD2. Sequencing was done on a sample of PBMCs or T cells enriched from blood (not recorded which). The receptor comes from a man under 40 who had recovered from COVID-19. Written as DNA, the CDR3 is TGTGCCAGCAGTGATTGGACTAGCGGAGACAATGAGCAGTTCTTC. As protein: CASSDWTSGDNEQFF.